This T cell receptor beta chain stems from a study of T cell responses to AZD1222 COVID-19 vaccine. Second doses at about 4 or about 12 weeks were pooled. A note on this clone: Its specificity is unknown.

V lost 5 bases, J lost 2 bases, and 5 bases stayed unmatched. The CDR3 loop spans 15 amino acids. Germline V CDR1 and CDR2: SGHTA, FQGTGA. Study outcomes and limitations: None of the repertoires were sampled until the peak T cell response had passed. The study reported that nearly half of spike-specific TCRs target unmutated variant regions.

Only in-frame clones appear in the TCRdb table, and some are missing; sequencing was by immunoSEQ multiplex PCR. The sample lists some 80,000 clones, approximately 90% occurring once. The source of this sequence is an adult who received the AZD1222 COVID-19 vaccine. This sample comprised peripheral blood, obtained 28 days after the second AZD1222 dose. The J gene is TRBJ2-7, the V gene TRBV7-3; 11 bases line up with TRBD2. In DNA form, the CDR3 reads TGTGCCAGCAGCCTCCGACTAGCGGGGCCCTACGAGCAGTACTTC. Amino acids: CASSLRLAGPYEQYF.